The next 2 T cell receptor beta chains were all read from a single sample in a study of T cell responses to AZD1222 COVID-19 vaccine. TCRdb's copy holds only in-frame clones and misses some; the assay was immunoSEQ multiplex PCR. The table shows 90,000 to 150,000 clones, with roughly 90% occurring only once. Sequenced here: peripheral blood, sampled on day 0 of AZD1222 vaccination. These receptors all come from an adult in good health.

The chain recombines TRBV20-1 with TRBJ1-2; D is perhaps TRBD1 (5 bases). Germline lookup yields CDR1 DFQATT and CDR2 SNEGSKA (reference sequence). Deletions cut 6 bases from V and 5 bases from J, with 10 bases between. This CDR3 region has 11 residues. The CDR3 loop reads CSAGDLYGYTF. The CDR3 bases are TGCAGTGCGGGGGACCTATATGGCTACACCTTC.

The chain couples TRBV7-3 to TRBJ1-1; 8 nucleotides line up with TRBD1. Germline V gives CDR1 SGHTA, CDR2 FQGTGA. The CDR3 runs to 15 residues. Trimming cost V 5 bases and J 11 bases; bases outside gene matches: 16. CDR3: CASSPAAQGVGGAFF. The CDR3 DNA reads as TGTGCCAGCAGCCCCGCGGCACAGGGGGTTGGTGGTGCTTTCTTT.